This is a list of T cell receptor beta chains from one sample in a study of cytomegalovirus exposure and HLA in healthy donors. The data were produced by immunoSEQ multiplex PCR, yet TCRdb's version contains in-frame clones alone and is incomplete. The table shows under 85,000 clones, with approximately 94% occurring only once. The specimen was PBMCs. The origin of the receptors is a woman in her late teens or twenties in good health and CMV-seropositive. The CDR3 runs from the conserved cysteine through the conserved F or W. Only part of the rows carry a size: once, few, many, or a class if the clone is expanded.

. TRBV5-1 CASSSRGLNTEAFF
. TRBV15 CATSRDSFGHGTQYF
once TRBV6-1 CASSAGTVAKNIQYF
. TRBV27 CASTWSPYGEQYF
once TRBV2 CASSELLTGFENQPQHF
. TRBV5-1 CASSLAGTPRNNEQFF
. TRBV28 CASSSQTGVYEQYF
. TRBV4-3 CASSSEVSASTDTQYF
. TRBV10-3 CAISESGADTQYF
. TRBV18 CASSPGLAGVTGELFF
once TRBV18 CASSPRGQQETQYF
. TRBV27 CASSSWTEAFF
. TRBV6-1 CASSEAGDRGRTDTQYF
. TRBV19 CASGGQGLSYEQYF
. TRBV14 CASSQIRGGFYTQYF
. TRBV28 CASSFVGQEPYEQYF
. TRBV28 CASSFGGLPEAFF
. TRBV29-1 CSVDLGFSYGYTF
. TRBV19 CASWTGGLAFF